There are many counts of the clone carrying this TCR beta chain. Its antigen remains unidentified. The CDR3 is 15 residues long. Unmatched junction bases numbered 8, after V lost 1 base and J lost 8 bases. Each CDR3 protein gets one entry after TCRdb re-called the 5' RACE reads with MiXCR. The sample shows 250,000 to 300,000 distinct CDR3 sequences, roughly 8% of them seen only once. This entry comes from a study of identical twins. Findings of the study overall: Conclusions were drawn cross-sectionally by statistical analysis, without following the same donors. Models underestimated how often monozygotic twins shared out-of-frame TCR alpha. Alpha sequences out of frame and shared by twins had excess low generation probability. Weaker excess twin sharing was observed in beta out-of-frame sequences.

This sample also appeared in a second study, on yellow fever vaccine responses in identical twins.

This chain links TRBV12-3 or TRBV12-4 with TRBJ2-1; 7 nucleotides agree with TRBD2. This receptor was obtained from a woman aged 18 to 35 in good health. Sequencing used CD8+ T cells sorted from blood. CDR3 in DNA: TGTGCCAGCAGTTTAGGGACTAGTAGGTATGATGAGCAGTTCTTC. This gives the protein CASSLGTSRYDEQFF.